This T cell receptor beta chain was found in a study of T-cell memory formation after mild COVID-19. In TCRdb, the 5' RACE reads were re-called with MiXCR into one record per CDR3 protein. Found here are about 130,000 distinct CDR3 sequences, about 6% of them singletons; the top ten hold approximately 2.1%. The sequencing input was PBMCs or a T cell subset sorted from them (not recorded which). This receptor was taken from an adult woman who had mild COVID-19 (a few samples of this study predate the infection). Cell type and time point are not known.

The CDR3 region has the DNA TGTGCCAGCAGCCAGCTGGGGGCCCGGGGTTCTGGGGCCAACGTCCTGACTTTC. This translates into CASSQLGARGSGANVLTF. The genes are TRBV4-2 and TRBJ2-6; tentatively, D is TRBD1 (6 bases). Deletions cut 3 bases from V and 1 base from J, with 16 bases between. Germline CDR1 LGHNA, CDR2 YNFKEQ. This CDR3 contains 18 residues.